The subject of this entry is one TCR beta chain. Its antigen is undetermined. A far larger clone lies a single base away; this is likely a read error. The data derive from a study of shared clonotypes between healthy human individuals. Original data processing: Junction-only immunoSEQ data arrived without quality scores, meaning filtering differed. The assay was immunoSEQ multiplex PCR, and TCRdb's table has in-frame clones only and misses some. V and J calls and clone size come straight from that table; D and trimming were deduced from the DNA. Of 400,000 to 550,000 clones listed, around 80% are singletons. Recent acute infections and vaccinations were absent in the healthy HIV-negative adult donors. Whole-study results and caveats: Researchers sampled only blood; tissue repertoires likely differ.

This CDR3 region has 13 residues. CDR1 SGHTA and CDR2 FQGNSA come from the germline V gene. The TCR sequence derives from a woman in her 40s in good health. Some clones in this sample may be carry-over from other donors' samples. Specimen: PBMCs. This chain uses TRBV7-2 with TRBJ1-1, with D uncertain. CDR3 sequence reads: CASSLAGRTEASF. CDR3 DNA sequence: TGTGCCAGCAGCTTAGCAGGGAGGACTGAAGCTTCCTTT.